This T cell receptor beta chain was captured in a study of cytomegalovirus exposure and HLA in healthy donors. Primers for the PCR totalled 60 Vbeta and 13 Jbeta. This table comes from immunoSEQ multiplex PCR, and its TCRdb copy is limited to in-frame clones, with some not included. The sample has about 250,000 clones; around 65% are singletons. Sequencing used PBMCs. This TCR derives from a female donor in good health and CMV-seronegative.

The DNA for the CDR3 is TGTGCCAGCAGCCCCTCCGGACTAGCGGGAAGCTCCTACGAGCAGTACTTC. Protein: CASSPSGLAGSSYEQYF. V gene TRBV5-4 combines with J gene TRBJ2-7, with TRBD2 matching 12 bases. Germline values: CDR1 SGHNT, CDR2 YYREEE (reference sequence). The CDR3 loop spans 17 amino acids. The V and J ends lost 4 bases and 0 bases, in that order; junction bases with no gene match: 8.